Below, 3 T cell receptor beta chains from the same sample are listed, as sequenced in a study of T cells in Graves' hyperthyroidism and ophthalmopathy. RNA transcripts were the template for amplifying TCR beta CDR3 regions. The HTBI primer set served for first-round RT-PCR of the TCR CDR3. TCRdb ran MiXCR on the multiplex PCR reads and lists one entry per CDR3 protein. The sample carries roughly 600,000 distinct CDR3 sequences, about 14% recorded once. Sequences were obtained from blood. These receptors all stem from a woman aged 50 to 65 with Graves' ophthalmopathy.

The sample holds many counts of this clonotype. J is TRBJ2-7 and V is TRBV15, with 7 bases lining up with TRBD1. CDR1 is LNHNV and CDR2 is YYDKDF in the germline V gene (reference sequence). J gave up 2 bases and V 5 bases, and 6 bases lay outside the gene matches. There are 14 residues in the CDR3. The chain's CDR3 is CATSGNRGPYEQYF. In nucleotides, the CDR3 is TGTGCCACCAGCGGCAACAGGGGACCCTACGAGCAGTACTTC.

The table lists this clonotype with many counts. The rearrangement links TRBV6-2 or TRBV6-3 to TRBJ2-3, with 8 bases aligning to TRBD2. J was trimmed by 3 bases and V by 4 bases; bases with no gene match: 9. The germline CDR1 and CDR2 sequences are MNHEY and SVGEGT. The CDR3 sequence is 16 residues long. The CDR3 sequence: CASSSSRSGRTDTQYF. Written as DNA, the CDR3 is TGTGCCAGCAGTTCCTCCAGGAGCGGGAGAACAGATACGCAGTATTTT.

This clonotype was recorded many times. This rearrangement joins TRBV7-9 to TRBJ2-1; 8 bases map to TRBD2. The V gene end was trimmed by 1 base and the J gene end by 3 bases; junction bases not matched to a gene: 11. This CDR3 spans 18 amino acids. The germline CDR1 and CDR2 sequences are SEHNR and FQNEAQ (reference sequence). The CDR3 sequence: CASSLVVAAGGSYNEQFF. The CDR3 DNA is TGTGCCAGCAGCTTAGTTGTGGCTGCGGGAGGTAGCTACAATGAGCAGTTCTTC.